Listed below are T cell receptor beta chains from one sample, sequenced in a study of T cell repertoires in cytomegalovirus infection. TCRdb passed the reads through MiXCR, listing each CDR3 protein once. The sample records approximately 260,000 distinct CDR3 sequences, about 15% being singletons. The material sequenced was CD8+ T cells from PBMCs. These receptors came from a human donor in good health (CMV status not recorded). Some clones in this sample may be carry-over from other donors' samples. Each CDR3 is given without its conserved first and last residue.

v_call	j_call	cdr3_aa
TRBV20-1	TRBJ2-5	SARVGGGARETQY
TRBV27	TRBJ1-2	ASRGGNYGYT
TRBV7-2	TRBJ1-5	ASSPSWAGNQPQH
TRBV14	TRBJ2-7	ASSPRQGAPREQY
TRBV7-9	TRBJ2-5	ASSPKGPRGIQETQY
TRBV20-1	TRBJ2-1	SASRLGPLNEQF
TRBV5-4	TRBJ2-7	ASSGEPPGGLYEQY
TRBV7-2	TRBJ2-3	ASSLWDFPYERGDTDTQY
TRBV7-2	TRBJ2-2	ASSARGHNTGELF
TRBV7-9	TRBJ1-1	ASSLTDRGHTEAF
TRBV19	TRBJ2-1	ASSHDSYNEQF
TRBV19	TRBJ1-2	ASSIAAAPGYT
TRBV5-6	TRBJ2-7	ASSHRPTYEQY
TRBV29-1	TRBJ2-1	SANGLAGESSYNEQF
TRBV5-1	TRBJ2-4	ASSLDSPSRKNIQY
TRBV27	TRBJ1-5	ASSPRSGWGGSNQPQH
TRBV14	TRBJ1-3	ASSQDKGGNTIY
TRBV20-1	TRBJ2-7	SARAGSTNTYEQY
TRBV7-2	TRBJ1-1	ASSLVRQGSSEAF
TRBV28	TRBJ2-7	ASSLIRGPPSYEQY
TRBV20-1	TRBJ1-5	SARVRDGLGDNQPQH
TRBV27	TRBJ2-3	ASSSAFGPYSSTDTQY
TRBV12-3/TRBV12-4	TRBJ1-3	ASRSGLEDSGNTIY
TRBV28	TRBJ2-5	ASSFIGEGVQETQY
TRBV4-1	TRBJ1-5	ASSQDLGYQPQH
TRBV6-1	TRBJ2-3	ASSEAVVVARGDTDTQY
TRBV28	TRBJ2-5	ASSPLRDTQETQY
TRBV6-2/TRBV6-3	TRBJ2-1	ASSSIQGGSNNEQF
TRBV12-3/TRBV12-4	TRBJ2-1	ASSLGVEAYNEQF
TRBV28	TRBJ2-7	ASSRQGYSYEQY
TRBV30	TRBJ2-3	AWSQSGRNTQY
TRBV12-5	TRBJ1-1	ASGLTGTNLDTEAF
TRBV29-1	TRBJ2-7	SAGPGQGTYEQY
TRBV6-5	TRBJ1-2	ASSYSGARGRNGYT
TRBV4-1	TRBJ1-1	ASSQDGRIGNTEAF
TRBV7-8	TRBJ2-1	ASSLAPSGTYNEQF
TRBV11-2	TRBJ2-4	ASSLEAIGSFDIQY
TRBV7-8	TRBJ2-7	ASSSTVVGQGVHEQY
TRBV11-3	TRBJ2-7	ASSLVTGPAYEQY
TRBV29-1	TRBJ1-1	SVRDRGMVNTEAF
TRBV11-2	TRBJ2-7	ASSSFPGGADYEQY
TRBV28	TRBJ1-6	ASSSFTRRGKSNSPLH
TRBV28	TRBJ2-3	ASRRILVTDTQY
TRBV6-6	TRBJ2-7	ASRSGIPYEQY
TRBV6-1	TRBJ1-5	ASSDIGGGQPQH
TRBV4-3	TRBJ1-1	ASSQRSTSRTEAF
TRBV2	TRBJ1-4	ASTQTGRINEKLF
TRBV5-1	TRBJ2-7	ASSSSGAAYEQY
TRBV28	TRBJ1-6	ASSFPSGVYFPLH
TRBV7-9	TRBJ2-7	ASSLGTGIYEQY
TRBV6-1	TRBJ2-1	ASSEKSGGAGEQF